The 27 T cell receptor beta chains below all came from one sample that was sequenced in a study of neurological immune-mediated disorders. Each CDR3 protein gets one entry after TCRdb re-called the 5' RACE reads with MiXCR. Of approximately 82,000 distinct CDR3 sequences listed, around 13% are singletons. Time point here: longitudinal time-point 2. Sequenced material: PBMCs. Receptors were obtained from a female donor with HTLV-1-associated myelopathy (HAM/TSP).

This clonotype was seen repeatedly, ten times or more. As the CDR3 is not closed by the conserved phenylalanine or tryptophan, this likely results from a read error. It is unclear where the CDR3 begins or ends on the DNA, so no DNA is shown, and the CDR3 is as TCRdb lists it. The chain uses TRBV7-9 and TRBJ1-2; the D call in the table, TRBD1, was not verified against the DNA. The CDR3 totals 12 residues, both ends included. Per the germline V gene, CDR1 is SEHNR and CDR2 is FQNEAQ (reference sequence). The CDR3 loop is CASSLGASGFAI.

Comment on this clonotype: A much larger clone lies a single base off, so this may be a read error. V is TRBV5-1 and J is TRBJ2-1; D is perhaps TRBD2 (6 bases). There are 16 residues in the CDR3. The germline gives CDR1 SGHRS, CDR2 YFSETQ. Here the CDR3 reads CASSLGGSGRYNEQLF. CDR3 in DNA: TGCGCCAGCAGCTTGGGGGGTAGCGGCCGCTACAATGAGCAGTTATTC.

The sample holds many counts of this clonotype. The chain links TRBV12-3 or TRBV12-4 to TRBJ2-3; D is unresolved. V was pared by 5 bases and J by 2 bases, with 14 bases between. The CDR3 runs 15 residues. The CDR3 nucleotides are TGTGCCAGCAGTCCCTACACGGTCTCCACAGATACGCAGTATTTT. This gives the protein CASSPYTVSTDTQYF.

This clonotype showed up just a few times. This CDR3 is CASSTHGSNYGYTF. CDR3 DNA sequence: TGTGCCAGCAGCACGCACGGGTCTAACTATGGCTACACCTTC. The chain carries TRBV19 and TRBJ1-2; D not resolved. Deletions cut 9 bases from V and 0 bases from J, with 14 bases between. There are 14 residues in the CDR3. Germline loops: CDR1 LNHDA, CDR2 SQIVND (reference sequence).

There are many counts of this clonotype. The V gene is TRBV12-5, the J gene TRBJ2-2, with D perhaps matching TRBD1 (6 bases). CDR3 length: 15 residues. In germline, CDR1 is LGHNT, CDR2 FRNRAP. Trimming removed 5 bases from V and 0 bases from J, with 10 bases in between. CDR3 coding DNA: TGTGCTAGTGGTGTGGGGGCTGCGAACACCGGGGAGCTGTTTTTT. The encoded protein is CASGVGAANTGELFF.

This clonotype has at least ten counts. The V gene is TRBV2, the J gene TRBJ2-1; 12 bases agree with TRBD2. Germline V gives CDR1 SNHLY, CDR2 FYNNEI. J was trimmed by 8 bases and V by 10 bases; bases with no gene match: 9. The CDR3 contains 14 residues. The CDR3 bases are TGTGCCACCCAGACTAGCGGGGGCTCCGATGAGCAGTTCTTC. Translating it yields CATQTSGGSDEQFF.

This clonotype appeared many times. The junction departs from the called germline gene at one end, perhaps through a read error. The chain employs TRBV15 and TRBJ2-2; 12 bases align to TRBD1. Germline assignment: CDR1 LNHNV and CDR2 YYDKDF (reference sequence). This CDR3 has 17 residues. CDR3 sequence reads: CATSRGPGQGADGELFF. DNA for the CDR3: TGTGCTACCAGCAGAGGTCCGGGACAGGGGGCCGACGGGGAGCTGTTTTTT.

This clonotype has at least ten counts. This chain links TRBV10-3 with TRBJ2-3, with TRBD2 matching over 8 bases. J was trimmed by 0 bases and V by 5 bases; bases with no gene match: 7. CDR3 size: 16 residues. Germline assignment: CDR1 ENHRY and CDR2 SYGVKD. The CDR3 DNA reads TGTGCCATCAGTTACCACCGGGGGGGGAGCACAGATACGCAGTATTTT. This sequence encodes CAISYHRGGSTDTQYF.

This clonotype was seen once. A much larger clone differs from this one at a single base, so this may be a read error. This chain uses TRBV6-6 with TRBJ2-2, with D hard to call. This CDR3 comprises 11 residues. Trimming cost V 6 bases and J 9 bases, with 8 bases left between them. CDR1 is MNHNY and CDR2 is SVGAGI in the germline V gene (reference sequence). CDR3 residues: CASRTRWELFF. For the CDR3, the DNA is TGTGCCAGCAGGACAAGGTGGGAGCTGTTTTTT.

This chain uses TRBV28 with TRBJ2-1; no clear D. The V end was cut by 6 bases, the J end by 5 bases, with 11 bases between. The CDR3 spans 13 residues. CDR1 and CDR2 from the germline V gene are MDHEN and SYDVKM. The CDR3 sequence is CASSPHTNNEQFF. CDR3 coding DNA: TGTGCCAGCAGCCCCCACACCAACAATGAGCAGTTCTTC.

This clonotype showed up just a few times. The rearrangement links TRBV7-8 to TRBJ2-7, with D possibly matching TRBD2 (6 bases). CDR1 is SGHVS and CDR2 is FQNEAQ in the germline V gene. Trimming removed 1 base from V and 6 bases from J, with 7 bases in between. CDR3 length equals 12 residues. This chain's CDR3 is CASSLGRGEQYF. Here the CDR3 DNA reads TGTGCCAGCAGCTTAGGGCGGGGCGAGCAGTACTTC.

This clonotype has ten or more counts. The rearrangement joins TRBV5-1 to TRBJ1-1, with 10 positions matching TRBD1. CDR1 SGHRS and CDR2 YFSETQ come from the germline V gene. With V trimmed by 3 bases and J by 4 bases, 6 bases remained unmatched. There are 15 residues in the CDR3. CDR3 region: CASSSQRTGGTEAFF. The CDR3 region has the DNA TGCGCCAGCAGCTCGCAGCGGACAGGGGGCACTGAAGCTTTCTTT.

As for this clonotype: Being one base from a much bigger clone, this may be a read error. The chain is built from TRBV12-3 or TRBV12-4 and TRBJ2-3; D is unresolved. The CDR3 loop spans 14 amino acids. The V and J ends lost 7 bases and 5 bases respectively, with 16 bases between them. In DNA form, the CDR3 reads TGTGCCAGCACCGACCCCAGGTTGGGAGATACGCAGTATTTT. Its translation is CASTDPRLGDTQYF.

This clonotype was seen ten or more times. The chain joins TRBV20-1 to TRBJ2-3; 7 bases map to TRBD2. The germline V gene encodes CDR1 DFQATT and CDR2 SNEGSKA (reference sequence). CDR3 length: 11 residues. The ends lost 6 bases at V and 4 bases at J; junction bases unmatched: 1. The CDR3 DNA sequence: TGCAGTGCCGCGGGGGCAGATACGCAGTATTTT. The encoded protein is CSAAGADTQYF.

This chain joins TRBV5-1 and TRBJ1-1; D may be TRBD1 (5 bases). Trimming left V 3 bases short and J 1 base short, with 10 bases between. Germline V gene data show CDR1 as SGHRS and CDR2 as YFSETQ. This CDR3 contains 14 residues. The CDR3 sequence is CASSYGQSNTEAFF. CDR3 sequence (DNA): TGCGCCAGCAGCTACGGACAATCGAACACTGAAGCTTTCTTT. Supplemented by reference TRBV5-1 and TRBJ1-1, the full variable domain reads KAGVTQTPRYLIKTRGQQVTLSCSPISGHRSVSWYQQTPGQGLQFLFEYFSETQRNKGNFPGRFSGRQFSNSRSEMNVSTLELGDSALYLCASSYGQSNTEAFFGQGTRLTVV.

This clonotype was recorded at least ten times. This chain connects TRBV5-1 to TRBJ2-7, with TRBD1 matching 8 bases. The CDR3 spans 15 residues. CDR1 and CDR2 from the germline V gene are SGHRS and YFSETQ. With 2 bases clipped from V and 5 bases from J, the junction kept 9 bases outside the gene matches. The CDR3 loop is CASSLQTGAENEQYF. The CDR3 DNA reads as TGCGCCAGCAGCTTACAGACAGGGGCGGAGAACGAGCAGTACTTC.

This clonotype has ten or more counts. V and J are TRBV5-1 and TRBJ1-2, with TRBD1 as a possible D gene (5 bases). The CDR3 sequence is 14 residues long. Germline V gene sequence: CDR1 SGHRS, CDR2 YFSETQ. Trimming pared 4 bases from V and 4 bases from J, leaving 14 bases between. The CDR3 spells CASSPDGGGYGYTF. In nucleotides, the CDR3 is TGCGCCAGCAGCCCTGACGGGGGGGGCTATGGCTACACCTTC.

This clonotype occurred many times. This chain uses TRBV4-2 with TRBJ2-1; weak D call: TRBD1 (6 bases). The germline V and J ends were trimmed by 2 bases and 7 bases, with 15 bases remaining between them. This CDR3 has 15 residues. CDR1 and CDR2 from the germline V gene are LGHNA and YNFKEQ. CDR3 sequence (DNA): TGTGCCAGCAGCCAACTGGGGACAAGGGTAAATGAGCAGTTCTTC. Encoded protein: CASSQLGTRVNEQFF.

As concerns this clonotype: This sequence may be a read error, since a much larger clone differs from it by one base. This chain links TRBV20-1 with TRBJ2-2; D is ambiguous. This CDR3 contains 13 residues. Per the germline V gene, CDR1 is DFQATT and CDR2 is SNEGSKA (reference sequence). CDR3 nucleotides: TGCAGCATTGTCTCGGGGAACACCGGGGAGCTGTTTTTT. The encoded protein is CSIVSGNTGELFF.

This clonotype was picked up many times. The V and J genes are TRBV7-6 and TRBJ2-2; no reliable D call. The germline V and J ends were trimmed by 1 base and 0 bases, with 9 bases remaining between them. Per the germline V gene, CDR1 is SGHVS and CDR2 is FNYEAQ. This CDR3 has 16 residues. The CDR3 loop reads CASSLERPANTGELFF. CDR3 coding DNA: TGTGCCAGCAGCTTAGAGAGGCCAGCGAACACCGGGGAGCTGTTTTTT.

This clonotype showed up many times. The chain has TRBV29-1 and TRBJ2-5; 10 bases match TRBD1. Germline CDR1 and CDR2: SQVTM and ANQGSEA. The J segment lost 3 bases and the V segment lost 4 bases, leaving 8 bases of the junction unmatched. The length of the CDR3 is 15 residues. The CDR3 is CSVVDRGRGKETQYF. The CDR3 DNA sequence: TGCAGCGTTGTCGACAGGGGGCGGGGAAAAGAGACCCAGTACTTC.

Many counts were recorded for this clonotype. The rearrangement joins TRBV7-9 to TRBJ1-4; 7 nucleotides align to TRBD1. CDR3 length equals 14 residues. CDR1 SEHNR and CDR2 FQNEAQ come from the germline V gene (reference sequence). Losses at the gene ends were 6 bases for V and 2 bases for J; bases not matched to a gene: 3. The CDR3 is CASSSTGTNEKLFF. For the CDR3, the DNA is TGTGCCAGCAGTTCGACAGGGACTAATGAAAAACTGTTTTTT.

This clonotype was seen many times. The rearrangement links TRBV7-9 to TRBJ1-1; D is uncertain. Germline-derived CDR1 and CDR2 are SEHNR and FQNEAQ (reference sequence). Trimming cost V 1 base and J 9 bases, with 12 bases left between them. The CDR3 consists of 13 residues. The CDR3, as DNA: TGTGCCAGCAGCTTAGTACTGGGGTCGAAAGCTTTCTTT. Protein sequence: CASSLVLGSKAFF.

This clonotype was seen ten or more times. This sequence joins TRBV4-1 and TRBJ2-7, with a possible D match to TRBD1 (7 bases). V was pared by 4 bases and J by 6 bases, with 22 bases between. This CDR3 is built from 16 residues. Germline V gene data show CDR1 as MGHRA and CDR2 as YSYEKL. This chain's CDR3 is CASSPLETGRSAEQYF. CDR3 bases: TGCGCCAGCAGCCCCCTAGAGACAGGGAGGTCGGCCGAGCAGTACTTC.

This clonotype appeared many times. This chain links TRBV5-1 with TRBJ2-7, with D perhaps being TRBD1 or TRBD2 (6 bases each). This CDR3 has 13 residues. Germline lookup yields CDR1 SGHRS and CDR2 YFSETQ. V lost 5 bases, J lost 6 bases, and 15 bases lay in between. The CDR3 coding sequence is TGCGCCAGCAGTGGGGGGCCAGAAGGCGAGCAGTACTTC. Translation: CASSGGPEGEQYF.

This clonotype was seen only a few times. This chain links TRBV5-1 with TRBJ2-5, with no clear D. This CDR3 contains 13 residues. The V gene lost 0 bases and the J gene lost 3 bases, with 6 bases spanning the gap. CDR1 is SGHRS, CDR2 YFSETQ, per germline. CDR3 amino acids: CASSLGREETQYF. CDR3 DNA sequence: TGCGCCAGCAGCTTGGGGCGAGAAGAGACCCAGTACTTC.

The V and J genes are TRBV5-1 and TRBJ2-2; D possibly corresponds to TRBD1 (6 bases). Germline values: CDR1 SGHRS, CDR2 YFSETQ. V gave up 4 bases and J gave up 4 bases, with 11 bases separating them. CDR3 size: 14 residues. The CDR3 protein is CASSREGVTGELFF. In DNA, the CDR3 is TGCGCCAGCAGCCGTGAGGGGGTCACCGGGGAGCTGTTTTTT.